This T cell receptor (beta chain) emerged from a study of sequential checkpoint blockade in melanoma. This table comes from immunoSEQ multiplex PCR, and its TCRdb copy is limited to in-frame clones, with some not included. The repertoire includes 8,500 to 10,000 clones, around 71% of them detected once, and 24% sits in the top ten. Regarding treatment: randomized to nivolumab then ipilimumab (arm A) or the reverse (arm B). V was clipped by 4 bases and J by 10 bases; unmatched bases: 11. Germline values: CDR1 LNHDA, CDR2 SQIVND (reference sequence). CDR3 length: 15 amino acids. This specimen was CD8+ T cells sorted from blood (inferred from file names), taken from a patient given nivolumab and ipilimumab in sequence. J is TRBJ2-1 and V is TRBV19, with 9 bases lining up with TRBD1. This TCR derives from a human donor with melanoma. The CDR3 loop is CASSNRGPGTSEQFF. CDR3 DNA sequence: TGTGCCAGTAGTAACAGGGGGCCCGGGACCTCCGAGCAGTTCTTC.